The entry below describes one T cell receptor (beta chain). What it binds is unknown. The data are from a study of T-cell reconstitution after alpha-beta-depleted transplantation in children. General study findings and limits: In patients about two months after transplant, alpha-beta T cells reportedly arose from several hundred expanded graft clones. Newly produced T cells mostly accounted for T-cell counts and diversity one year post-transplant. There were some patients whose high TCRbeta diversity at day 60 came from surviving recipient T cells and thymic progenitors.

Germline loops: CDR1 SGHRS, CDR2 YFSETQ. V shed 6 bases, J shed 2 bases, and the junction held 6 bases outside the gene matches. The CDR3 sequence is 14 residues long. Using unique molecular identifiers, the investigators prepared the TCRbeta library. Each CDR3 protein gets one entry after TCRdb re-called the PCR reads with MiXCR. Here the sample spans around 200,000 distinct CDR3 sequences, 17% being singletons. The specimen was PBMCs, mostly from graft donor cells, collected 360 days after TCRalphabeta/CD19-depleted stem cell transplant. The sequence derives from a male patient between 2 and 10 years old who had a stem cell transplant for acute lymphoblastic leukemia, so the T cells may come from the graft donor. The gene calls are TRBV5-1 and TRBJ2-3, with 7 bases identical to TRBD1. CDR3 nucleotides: TGCGCCAGCACCAAGGGGGCGCCCACAGATACGCAGTATTTT. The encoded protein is CASTKGAPTDTQYF.